The 11 T cell receptor beta chains below all came from one sample that was sequenced in a study of blood T cell repertoires in COVID-19. Some clones are missing from TCRdb's copy, which holds only in-frame ones; the method was immunoSEQ multiplex PCR. This sample has 200,000 to 250,000 clones, with roughly four fifths found just once. The sample taken for sequencing was PBMCs or T cells enriched from blood (not recorded which). These receptors originate from a man aged 55 to 70 who had recovered from COVID-19.

The rearrangement links TRBV3-1 (or the pseudogene TRBV3-2) to TRBJ2-3; 8 positions agree with TRBD2. The length of the CDR3 is 14 residues. CDR1 LGHDT and CDR2 YNNKEL come from the germline V gene (reference sequence). V trimming: 4 bases; J trimming: 3 bases; junction bases outside the gene matches: 3. CDR3 sequence: CASSRRGETDTQYF. In DNA, the CDR3 is TGTGCCAGCAGCCGGCGGGGGGAGACAGATACGCAGTATTTT.

As DNA, the CDR3 is TGTGCCAGCACCCGACGGGCGGACTACAATCAGCCCCAGCATTTT. It is translated as CASTRRADYNQPQHF. V is TRBV7-2 and J is TRBJ1-5; no firm D call. The CDR3 length is 15 residues. Germline CDR1 and CDR2: SGHTA and FQGNSA. The V end lost 7 bases, the J end lost 3 bases, and 16 bases lay between the germline ends.

The chain employs TRBV9 and TRBJ2-3, with 14 bases aligning to TRBD2. Germline V gives CDR1 SGDLS, CDR2 YYNGEE. Unmatched junction bases numbered 4, after V lost 3 bases and J lost 4 bases. This CDR3 has 16 amino acids. CDR3 DNA sequence: TGTGCCAGCAGCGAGGGACTAGCGGGAGAGGCAGATACGCAGTATTTT. Encoded protein: CASSEGLAGEADTQYF.

CDR3 DNA sequence: TGCGCCAGCAGCTTGGTGGCAGGGGGCGCTTCCGGGGAGCTGTTTTTT. Amino acid sequence: CASSLVAGGASGELFF. The chain couples TRBV5-1 to TRBJ2-2, with TRBD1 identical over 8 bases. From germline, CDR1 is SGHRS and CDR2 YFSETQ. Unmatched junction bases numbered 7, after V lost 0 bases and J lost 6 bases. This CDR3 is built from 16 residues. The full variable domain, in which reference TRBV5-1 and TRBJ2-2 provide the parts outside the CDR3, is KAGVTQTPRYLIKTRGQQVTLSCSPISGHRSVSWYQQTPGQGLQFLFEYFSETQRNKGNFPGRFSGRQFSNSRSEMNVSTLELGDSALYLCASSLVAGGASGELFFGEGSRLTVL.

The chain uses TRBV7-6 and TRBJ2-1; 8 nucleotides match TRBD2. The V segment lost 4 bases and the J segment 9 bases; nucleotides outside the gene matches: 5. The germline CDR1 and CDR2 sequences are SGHVS and FNYEAQ. The CDR3 sequence is 13 residues long. CDR3 bases: TGTGCCAGCAGCTCAGGAAGCGGGGGTGAGCAGTTCTTC. As protein: CASSSGSGGEQFF.

This chain uses TRBV3-1 (or the pseudogene TRBV3-2) with TRBJ1-1, with TRBD1 identical over 10 bases. In germline, CDR1 is LGHDT, CDR2 YNNKEL (reference sequence). The ends lost 1 base at V and 0 bases at J; junction bases unmatched: 5. This CDR3 has 17 residues. CDR3 DNA sequence: TGTGCCAGCAGCCAAGCTGGGACAGGGGCACTGAACACTGAAGCTTTCTTT. It translates to CASSQAGTGALNTEAFF.

This sequence joins TRBV4-2 and TRBJ1-4; 7 nucleotides line up with TRBD1. CDR3 length: 14 residues. J gave up 4 bases and V 4 bases, and 3 bases lay outside the gene matches. Germline values: CDR1 LGHNA, CDR2 YNFKEQ. The CDR3 loop is CASSLTGINEKLFF. CDR3 nucleotides: TGTGCCAGCAGCCTGACAGGGATTAATGAAAAACTGTTTTTT.

V and J are TRBV7-2 and TRBJ1-2; unclear D gene. The CDR3 totals 14 residues. Germline loops: CDR1 SGHTA, CDR2 FQGNSA. Trimming stripped 5 bases from V and 3 bases from J, with 13 bases between. CDR3 sequence reads: CASSPDLGDYGYTF. DNA of the CDR3: TGTGCCAGCAGCCCTGACCTCGGGGACTATGGCTACACCTTC.

This clone has more than one count but fewer than ten. The rearrangement joins TRBV5-1 to TRBJ2-3; TRBD2 matches at 7 bases. Germline values: CDR1 SGHRS, CDR2 YFSETQ. The CDR3 covers 14 residues. V shed 2 bases, J shed 1 base, and the junction held 1 base outside the gene matches. CDR3: CASSLSGGTDTQYF. The CDR3 DNA reads as TGCGCCAGCAGCTTAAGCGGGGGCACAGATACGCAGTATTTT.

The gene calls are TRBV5-8 and TRBJ1-2; D unclear. From germline, CDR1 is SGHTS and CDR2 YDEGEE. The V end was cut by 0 bases, the J end by 5 bases, with 11 bases between. The CDR3 covers 14 residues. Here the CDR3 reads CASSLGALEYGYTF. In DNA, the CDR3 is TGTGCCAGCAGCTTGGGGGCATTAGAATATGGCTACACCTTC.

This clone has a handful of counts. The chain is built from TRBV4-3 and TRBJ1-4; 11 positions agree with TRBD1. Germline trimming cut 4 bases from V and 7 bases from J; bases unmatched to any gene: 8. Germline lookup yields CDR1 LGHNA and CDR2 YSLEER. The CDR3 has 16 residues. CDR3 protein: CASSRTTGTGGEKLFF. The DNA of the CDR3 is TGCGCCAGCAGCCGCACTACCGGGACAGGGGGTGAAAAACTGTTTTTT.